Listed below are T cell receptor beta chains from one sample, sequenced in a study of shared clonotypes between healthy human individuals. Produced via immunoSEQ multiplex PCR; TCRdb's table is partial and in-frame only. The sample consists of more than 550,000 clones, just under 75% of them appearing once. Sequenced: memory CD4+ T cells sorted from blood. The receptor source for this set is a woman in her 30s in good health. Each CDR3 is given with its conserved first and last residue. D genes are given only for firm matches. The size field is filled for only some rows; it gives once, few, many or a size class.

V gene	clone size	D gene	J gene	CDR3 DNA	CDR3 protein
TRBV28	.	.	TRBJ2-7	TGTGCCAGCAGAACCACACAGGGACTTACCTACGAGCAGTACTTC	CASRTTQGLTYEQYF
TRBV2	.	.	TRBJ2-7	TGTGCCAGCAGTGCCGGCGGCCTCTCCTACGAGCAGTACTTC	CASSAGGLSYEQYF
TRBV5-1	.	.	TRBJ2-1	TGCGCCAGCAGCTTGGAGGTTGTCCCCAGGCTGTTCTTC	CASSLEVVPRLFF
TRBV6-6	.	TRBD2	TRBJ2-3	TGTGCCAGCAGGGCAGCGGGAGGCCTTAGGGATACGCAGTATTTT	CASRAAGGLRDTQYF
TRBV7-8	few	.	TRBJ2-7	TGTGCCAGCAGCTTGGTGGGGACACCTTTCTCCTACGAGCAGTACTTC	CASSLVGTPFSYEQYF
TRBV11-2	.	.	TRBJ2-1	TGTGCCAGCAGCTTAGCCCTACTGAGCTCCTACAATGAGCAGTTCTTC	CASSLALLSSYNEQFF
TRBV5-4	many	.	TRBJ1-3	TGTGCCAGCAGCGTTGACAGGTCGGGAAACACCATATATTTT	CASSVDRSGNTIYF
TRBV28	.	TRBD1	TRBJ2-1	TGTGCCAGCCGCTCCGGGACAGGGGGGAGGTATGAGCAGTTCTTC	CASRSGTGGRYEQFF
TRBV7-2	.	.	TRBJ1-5	TGTGCCAGCAGCTTAGATGTATTAAGCAATCAGCCCCAGCATTTT	CASSLDVLSNQPQHF
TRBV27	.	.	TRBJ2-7	TGTGCCAGCAGTTTAAGGAGCGGTCTCTACGAGCAGTACTTC	CASSLRSGLYEQYF
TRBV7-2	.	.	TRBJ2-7	TGTGCCAGCAGCTTGGAGTCTGCTGGCAACTTCGAGCAGTACTTC	CASSLESAGNFEQYF
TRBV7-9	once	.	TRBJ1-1	TGTGCCAGCAGCCCAATGGTGCCAGGCACTGAAGCTTTCTTT	CASSPMVPGTEAFF
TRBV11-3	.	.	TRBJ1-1	TGTGCCAGCAGCTTGAGGGCCGCGGGACAGAACACTGAAGCTTTCTTT	CASSLRAAGQNTEAFF
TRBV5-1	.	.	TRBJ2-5	TGCGCCAGCGGCAGGAGCAATCAACCCCAAGAGACCCAGTACTTC	CASGRSNQPQETQYF
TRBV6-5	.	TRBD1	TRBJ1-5	TGTGCCAGCAGTACGGGACAGCACAATCAGCCCCAGCATTTT	CASSTGQHNQPQHF
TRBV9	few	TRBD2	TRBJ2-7	TGTGCCAGCAGCGAGCCCCCTAGCGGGAGCTACGAGCAGTACTTC	CASSEPPSGSYEQYF
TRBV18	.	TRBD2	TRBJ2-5	TGTGCCAGCTCACCTCCGGGACTAGCGCCTGAGACCCAGTACTTC	CASSPPGLAPETQYF
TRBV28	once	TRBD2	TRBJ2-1	TGTGCCAGCAGCCCCAAGAGCGGGAGCGCCTACAATGAGCAGTTCTTC	CASSPKSGSAYNEQFF
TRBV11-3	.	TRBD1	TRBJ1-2	TGTGCCAGCAGCTCCCTCGACAGGGCGGGCTACACCTTC	CASSSLDRAGYTF
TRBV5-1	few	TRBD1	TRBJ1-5	TGCGCCAGCAGCTCGGGACAGGGCAATCAGCCCCAGCATTTT	CASSSGQGNQPQHF
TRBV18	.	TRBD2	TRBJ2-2	TGTGCCAGCTCACCACCGGGACTAGCGGGAGTTTCCGGGGAGCTGTTTTTT	CASSPPGLAGVSGELFF
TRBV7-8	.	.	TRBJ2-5	TGTGCCAGCAGCTTAGCGCCTGGTGGTATCGAAGAGACCCAGTACTTC	CASSLAPGGIEETQYF
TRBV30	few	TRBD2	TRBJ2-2	TGTGCCTCTAGCGGGGGAAACACCGGGGAGCTGTTTTTT	CASSGGNTGELFF
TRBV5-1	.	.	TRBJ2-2	TGCGCCAGCAGCTTCGGCGTCAACACGGACACCGGGGAGCTGTTTTTT	CASSFGVNTDTGELFF
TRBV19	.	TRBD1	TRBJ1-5	TGTGCCACCCAGGGACAGAGGATTGAGCCCCAGCATTTT	CATQGQRIEPQHF
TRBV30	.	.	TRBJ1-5	TGTGCCTGGAGTGTAGGAGGGGCCATTAATCAGCCCCAGCATTTT	CAWSVGGAINQPQHF
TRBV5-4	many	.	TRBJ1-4	TGTGCCAGCAGCTGGGGACGCGACGGGCGACTGTTTTTT	CASSWGRDGRLFF
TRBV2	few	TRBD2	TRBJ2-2	TGTGCCAGCAGGCTCCTCGCGGGAGGCGGGGTCGGGGAGCTGTTTTTT	CASRLLAGGGVGELFF
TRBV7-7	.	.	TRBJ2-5	TGTGCCAGCAGCTTGGCGGGGAGCGGTCGAGAGACCCAGTACTTC	CASSLAGSGRETQYF
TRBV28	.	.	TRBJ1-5	TGTGCCAGCAGTTTAATACAGGGCGGTCAGCCCCAGCATTTT	CASSLIQGGQPQHF
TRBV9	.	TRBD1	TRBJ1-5	TGTGCCAGCAGCGGACAGGGCTTCAATCAGCCCCAGCATTTT	CASSGQGFNQPQHF
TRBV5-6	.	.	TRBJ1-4	TGTGCCAGCAGCGGAACAGGCGGGGAAAAACTGTTTTTT	CASSGTGGEKLFF
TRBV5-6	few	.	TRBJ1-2	TGTGCCAGCAGCTTGACAAGAATAGATAACTATGGCTACACCTTC	CASSLTRIDNYGYTF
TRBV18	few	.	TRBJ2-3	TGTGCCAGCTCTACAGGGTCAGCAGATACGCAGTATTTT	CASSTGSADTQYF
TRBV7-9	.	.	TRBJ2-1	TGTGCCAGCAGCCCCTCCCATGAGCAGTTCTTC	CASSPSHEQFF
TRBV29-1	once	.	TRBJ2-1	TGCAGCGCCACCGGGGAGATATCCTACAATGAGCAGTTCTTC	CSATGEISYNEQFF
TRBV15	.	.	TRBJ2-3	TGTGCCACCAGCAGAGAAAAGCAGAATACAGATACGCAGTATTTT	CATSREKQNTDTQYF
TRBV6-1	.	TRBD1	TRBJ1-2	TGTGCCAGCAGCCCAGGGGGCACTAACTATGGCTACACCTTC	CASSPGGTNYGYTF
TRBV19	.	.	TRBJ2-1	TGTGCCAGTAGTCAAGAAGGGATGGATTTCAATGAGCAGTTCTTC	CASSQEGMDFNEQFF
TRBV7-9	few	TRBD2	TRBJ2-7	TGTGCCAGCAGCCCATTGACTAGCGGGAGGCGAGCCTACGAGCAGTACTTC	CASSPLTSGRRAYEQYF
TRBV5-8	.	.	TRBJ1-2	TGTGCCAGCAGCCCCATGCCGGCCTACACCTTC	CASSPMPAYTF
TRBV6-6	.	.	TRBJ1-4	TGTGCCAGCAGCCACGGACGGGACGCTGAAAAACTGTTTTTT	CASSHGRDAEKLFF
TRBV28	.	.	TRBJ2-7	TGTGCCAGCAGTGTACCGGGACGGAGTACCTACGAGCAGTACTTC	CASSVPGRSTYEQYF
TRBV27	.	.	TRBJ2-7	TGTGCCAGCAGAACAGGGCTTACGGAGCAGTACTTC	CASRTGLTEQYF
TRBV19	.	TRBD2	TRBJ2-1	TGTGCCAGTAGGTCACTAGCGAGCTCCTACAATGAGCAGTTCTTC	CASRSLASSYNEQFF
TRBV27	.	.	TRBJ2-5	TGTGCCAGCAGTTTCCCGGGGGAGACCCAGTACTTC	CASSFPGETQYF
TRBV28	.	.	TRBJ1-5	TGTGCCAGCAGCCTATACGATCTTGGGACCCAGCATTTT	CASSLYDLGTQHF
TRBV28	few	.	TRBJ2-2	TGTGCCAGCGGGACACCGAACACCGGGGAGCTGTTTTTT	CASGTPNTGELFF
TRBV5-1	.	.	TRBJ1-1	TGCGCCAGCAGCTCCCAAGGGGGAGAAAACACTGAAGCTTTCTTT	CASSSQGGENTEAFF
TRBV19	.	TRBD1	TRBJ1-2	TGTGCCAGTAGCAGGGACAGGGGGTTCTATGGCTACACCTTC	CASSRDRGFYGYTF